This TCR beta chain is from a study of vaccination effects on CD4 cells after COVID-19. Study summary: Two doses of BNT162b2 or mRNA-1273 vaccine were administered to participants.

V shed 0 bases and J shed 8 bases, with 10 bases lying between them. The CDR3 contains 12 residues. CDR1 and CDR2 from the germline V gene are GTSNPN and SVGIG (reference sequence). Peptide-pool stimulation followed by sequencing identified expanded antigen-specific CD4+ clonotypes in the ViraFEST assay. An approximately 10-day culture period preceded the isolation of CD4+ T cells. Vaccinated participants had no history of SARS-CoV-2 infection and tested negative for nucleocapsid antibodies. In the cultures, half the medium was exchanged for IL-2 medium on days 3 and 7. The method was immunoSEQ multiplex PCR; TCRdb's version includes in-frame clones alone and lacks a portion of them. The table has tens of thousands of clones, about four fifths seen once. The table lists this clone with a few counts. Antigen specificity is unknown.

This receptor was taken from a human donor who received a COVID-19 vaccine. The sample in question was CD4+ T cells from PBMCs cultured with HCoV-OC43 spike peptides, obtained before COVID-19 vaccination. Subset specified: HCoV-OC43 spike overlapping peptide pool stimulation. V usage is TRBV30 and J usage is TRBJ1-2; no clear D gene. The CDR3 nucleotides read TGTGCCTGGAGTGTCGGACCGGGCGGCTACACCTTC. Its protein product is CAWSVGPGGYTF.